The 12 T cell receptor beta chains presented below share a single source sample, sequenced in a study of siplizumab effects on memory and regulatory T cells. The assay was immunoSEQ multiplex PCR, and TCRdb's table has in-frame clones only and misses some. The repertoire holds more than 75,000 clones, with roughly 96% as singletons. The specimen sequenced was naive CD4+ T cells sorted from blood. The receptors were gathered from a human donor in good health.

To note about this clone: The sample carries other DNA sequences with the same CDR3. The CDR3 loop is CASSSGGSGNTIYF. Here the CDR3 DNA reads TGCGCCAGCAGCTCAGGGGGGTCAGGAAACACCATATATTTT. This chain joins TRBV5-1 and TRBJ1-3; 7 nucleotides agree with TRBD1. V was pared by 3 bases and J by 4 bases, with 4 bases of the junction left unmatched. The CDR3 is 14 amino acids. The germline CDR1 and CDR2 sequences are SGHRS and YFSETQ.

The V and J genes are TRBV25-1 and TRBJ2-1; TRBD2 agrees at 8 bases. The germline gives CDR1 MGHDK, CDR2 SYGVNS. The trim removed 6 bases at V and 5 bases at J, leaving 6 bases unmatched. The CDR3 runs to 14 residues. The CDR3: CASSGLAVDNEQFF. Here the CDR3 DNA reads TGTGCCAGCAGCGGACTAGCTGTCGACAATGAGCAGTTCTTC.

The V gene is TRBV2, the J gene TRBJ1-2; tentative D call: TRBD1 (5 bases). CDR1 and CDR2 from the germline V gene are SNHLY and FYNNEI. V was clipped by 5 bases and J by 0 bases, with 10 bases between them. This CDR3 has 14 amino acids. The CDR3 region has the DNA TGTGCCAGCAGTTCGACAGCAACTAACTATGGCTACACCTTC. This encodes CASSSTATNYGYTF.

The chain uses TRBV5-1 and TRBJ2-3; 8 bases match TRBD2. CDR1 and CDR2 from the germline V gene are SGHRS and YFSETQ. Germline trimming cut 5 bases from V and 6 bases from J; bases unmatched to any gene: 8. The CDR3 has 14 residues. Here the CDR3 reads CASSRGGPPDTQYF. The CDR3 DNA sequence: TGCGCCAGCAGTCGGGGGGGCCCTCCTGATACGCAGTATTTT.

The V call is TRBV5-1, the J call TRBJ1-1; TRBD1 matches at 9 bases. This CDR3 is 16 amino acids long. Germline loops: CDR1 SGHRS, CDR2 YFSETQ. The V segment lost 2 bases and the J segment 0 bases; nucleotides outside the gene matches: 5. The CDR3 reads CASSLGTGRMNTEAFF. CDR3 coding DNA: TGCGCCAGCAGCTTAGGGACAGGGAGGATGAACACTGAAGCTTTCTTT.

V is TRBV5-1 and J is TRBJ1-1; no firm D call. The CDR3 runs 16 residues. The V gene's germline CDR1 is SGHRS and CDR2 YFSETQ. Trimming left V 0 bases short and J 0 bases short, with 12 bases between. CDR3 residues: CASSLGFDGMNTEAFF. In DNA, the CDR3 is TGCGCCAGCAGCTTGGGGTTCGACGGCATGAACACTGAAGCTTTCTTT.

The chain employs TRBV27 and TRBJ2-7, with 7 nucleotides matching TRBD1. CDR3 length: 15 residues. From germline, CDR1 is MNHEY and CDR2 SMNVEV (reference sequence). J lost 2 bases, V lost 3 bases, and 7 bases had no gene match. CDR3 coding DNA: TGTGCCAGCAGTTTTAGGGGACAGAACACCTACGAGCAGTACTTC. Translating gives CASSFRGQNTYEQYF.

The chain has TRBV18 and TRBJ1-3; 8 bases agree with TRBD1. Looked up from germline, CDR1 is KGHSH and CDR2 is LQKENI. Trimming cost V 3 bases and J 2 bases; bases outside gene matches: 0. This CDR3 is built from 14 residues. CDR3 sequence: CASSPGQAGNTIYF. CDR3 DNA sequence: TGTGCCAGCTCACCGGGACAGGCTGGAAACACCATATATTTT.

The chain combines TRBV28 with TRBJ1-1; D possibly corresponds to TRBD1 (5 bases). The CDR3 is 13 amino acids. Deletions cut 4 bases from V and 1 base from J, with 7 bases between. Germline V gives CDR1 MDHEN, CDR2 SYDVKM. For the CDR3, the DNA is TGTGCCAGCAGTTCGGGACCGAACACTGAAGCTTTCTTT. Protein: CASSSGPNTEAFF. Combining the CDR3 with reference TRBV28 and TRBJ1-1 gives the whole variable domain DVKVTQSSRYLVKRTGEKVFLECVQDMDHENMFWYRQDPGLGLRLIYFSYDVKMKEKGDIPEGYSVSREKKERFSLILESASTNQTSMYLCASSSGPNTEAFFGQGTRLTVV.

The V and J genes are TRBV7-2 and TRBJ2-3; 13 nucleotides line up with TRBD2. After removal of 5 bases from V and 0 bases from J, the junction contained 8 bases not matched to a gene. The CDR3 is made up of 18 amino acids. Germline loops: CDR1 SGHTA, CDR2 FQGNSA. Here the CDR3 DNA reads TGTGCCAGCAGCCGCAGACTAGCGGGGGGCCTTAGCACAGATACGCAGTATTTT. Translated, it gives CASSRRLAGGLSTDTQYF.

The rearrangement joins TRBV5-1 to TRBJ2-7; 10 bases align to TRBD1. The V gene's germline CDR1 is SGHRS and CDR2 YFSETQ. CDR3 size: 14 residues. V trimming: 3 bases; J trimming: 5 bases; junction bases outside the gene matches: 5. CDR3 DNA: TGCGCCAGCAGCTCGGCCGGACAGGGGGACGAGCAGTACTTC. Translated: CASSSAGQGDEQYF.

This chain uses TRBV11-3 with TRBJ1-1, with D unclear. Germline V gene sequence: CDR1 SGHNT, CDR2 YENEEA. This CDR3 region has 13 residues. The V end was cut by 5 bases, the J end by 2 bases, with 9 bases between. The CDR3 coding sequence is TGTGCCAGCAGCAAGAACAGTAACACTGAAGCTTTCTTT. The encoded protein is CASSKNSNTEAFF.